The 23 T cell receptor beta chains presented below share a single source sample, sequenced in a study of T cell responses to AZD1222 COVID-19 vaccine. Using immunoSEQ multiplex PCR, the repertoire was profiled, and TCRdb retains in-frame clones only, with some absent. The data contain around 170,000 clones, roughly 93% of them seen just once; the ten biggest clones take up approximately 0.98%. The sequences come from peripheral blood, collected on day 0 of AZD1222 vaccination. The receptor source for this set is an adult in good health.

The gene calls are TRBV6-5 and TRBJ2-7, with D perhaps matching TRBD2 (5 bases). Trimming cost V 6 bases and J 0 bases, with 12 bases left between them. This CDR3 region has 14 residues. Germline V gene data show CDR1 as MNHEY and CDR2 as SVGAGI. CDR3 residues: CASSPPGSSYEQYF. CDR3 nucleotide sequence: TGTGCCAGCAGCCCGCCGGGAAGCTCCTACGAGCAGTACTTC.

The chain employs TRBV15 and TRBJ1-5; unclear D gene. Germline V lookup: CDR1 LNHNV, CDR2 YYDKDF (reference sequence). The V and J ends lost 8 bases and 4 bases respectively, with 12 bases between them. There are 13 residues in the CDR3. The CDR3 loop reads CATSVDPNQPQHF. In DNA, the CDR3 is TGTGCCACCTCGGTGGACCCAAATCAGCCCCAGCATTTT.

The rearrangement uses TRBV18 and TRBJ2-1; either TRBD1 or TRBD2 may fit D (6 bases each). Germline V lookup: CDR1 KGHSH, CDR2 LQKENI. V was pared by 3 bases and J by 8 bases, with 17 bases between. The CDR3 length is 15 residues. CDR3 in amino acids: CASSPVKGGLDEQFF. In DNA, the CDR3 is TGTGCCAGCTCACCTGTTAAGGGGGGCTTGGATGAGCAGTTCTTC.

V gene TRBV7-2 combines with J gene TRBJ1-6, with 7 bases matching TRBD1. Germline V gives CDR1 SGHTA, CDR2 FQGNSA. The CDR3 contains 12 residues. V was pared by 5 bases and J by 12 bases, with 4 bases of the junction left unmatched. DNA for the CDR3: TGTGCCAGCAGCCACAGGGGTGGACCCCTCCACTTT. Its translation: CASSHRGGPLHF.

V gene TRBV7-8 combines with J gene TRBJ2-7; 9 bases line up with TRBD1. Germline CDR1 and CDR2: SGHVS and FQNEAQ. The CDR3 spans 14 residues. V was pared by 3 bases and J by 4 bases, with 4 bases of the junction left unmatched. CDR3 in amino acids: CASSFGDRVYEQYF. The CDR3, as DNA: TGTGCCAGCAGCTTCGGGGACAGGGTTTACGAGCAGTACTTC. The variable domain in full, with the rest retrieved from reference TRBV7-8 and TRBJ2-7, is GAGVSQSPRYKVAKRGQDVALRCDPISGHVSLFWYQQALGQGPEFLTYFQNEAQLDKSGLPSDRFFAERPEGSVSTLKIQRTQQEDSAVYLCASSFGDRVYEQYFGPGTRLTVT.

This chain links TRBV28 with TRBJ1-1, with a possible D match to TRBD1 (5 bases). Germline CDR1 MDHEN, CDR2 SYDVKM. V lost 5 bases to trimming and J lost 4 bases, with 14 bases between them. CDR3 size: 14 residues. The chain's CDR3 is CASSQSGPSTEAFF. The CDR3 DNA reads as TGTGCCAGCAGTCAATCGGGACCGAGCACTGAAGCTTTCTTT.

The rearrangement links TRBV5-1 to TRBJ2-5; TRBD1 agrees at 8 bases. Per the germline V gene, CDR1 is SGHRS and CDR2 is YFSETQ. The CDR3 consists of 18 residues. V lost 0 bases to trimming and J lost 2 bases; unmatched junction nucleotides: 12. This CDR3 is CASSLAVGGQALQETQYF. The CDR3 DNA sequence: TGCGCCAGCAGCTTGGCCGTCGGGGGACAGGCATTACAAGAGACCCAGTACTTC.

In this sample, this clone turned up once. V gene TRBV2 combines with J gene TRBJ2-6; TRBD2 matches at 9 bases. V was pared by 6 bases and J by 0 bases, with 12 bases of the junction left unmatched. From germline, CDR1 is SNHLY and CDR2 FYNNEI. The CDR3 consists of 19 residues. As DNA, the CDR3 is TGTGCCAGCAGGAAAGTTAGGCTAGCGGGGAACTCTGGGGCCAACGTCCTGACTTTC. Its translation: CASRKVRLAGNSGANVLTF. The full variable domain, in which reference TRBV2 and TRBJ2-6 provide the parts outside the CDR3, is EPEVTQTPSHQVTQMGQEVILRCVPISNHLYFYWYRQILGQKVEFLVSFYNNEISEKSEIFDDQFSVERPDGSNFTLKIRSTKLEDSAMYFCASRKVRLAGNSGANVLTFGAGSRLTVL.

This clone was detected once. The gene calls are TRBV28 and TRBJ2-7; D assignment may be TRBD1 or TRBD2 (5 bases each). Germline CDR1 and CDR2: MDHEN and SYDVKM. The CDR3 covers 16 residues. V lost 2 bases to trimming and J lost 0 bases, with 14 bases between them. The CDR3 DNA is TGTGCCAGCAGTTTAGCTACCGGGACGGTCTCCTACGAGCAGTACTTC. Translated, it gives CASSLATGTVSYEQYF.

The J gene is TRBJ2-5, the V gene TRBV10-3; 10 bases match TRBD1. V shed 4 bases and J 7 bases; nucleotides not matched to a gene: 6. The germline gives CDR1 ENHRY, CDR2 SYGVKD. The CDR3 is made up of 14 amino acids. This CDR3 reads CAISGTGGMVTQYF. CDR3 coding DNA: TGTGCCATCAGTGGGACAGGGGGTATGGTGACCCAGTACTTC.

The count of this clone is one. Other DNA variants within this sample encode the same CDR3. J is TRBJ1-2 and V is TRBV9; no reliable D call. In germline, CDR1 is SGDLS, CDR2 YYNGEE. Between the trimmed V and J ends, which lost 0 bases and 5 bases, there was a span of 8 bases. The CDR3 runs to 13 residues. CDR3: CASSVEGSYGYTF. In nucleotides, the CDR3 is TGTGCCAGCAGCGTAGAGGGCTCTTATGGCTACACCTTC.

This chain connects TRBV27 to TRBJ2-7, with D tentatively TRBD1 or TRBD2 (6 bases each). V lost 6 bases and J lost 3, with 21 bases in between. The length of the CDR3 is 16 residues. Germline CDR1 MNHEY, CDR2 SMNVEV (reference sequence). The CDR3 bases are TGTGCCAGCAGGACTAAGATTCGGGGGCGAAACTACGAGCAGTACTTC. Protein product: CASRTKIRGRNYEQYF.

V usage is TRBV28 and J usage is TRBJ2-5; TRBD1 agrees at 7 bases. Losses at the gene ends were 6 bases for V and 1 base for J; bases not matched to a gene: 8. This CDR3 is 15 amino acids long. The germline gives CDR1 MDHEN, CDR2 SYDVKM. The CDR3 DNA reads TGTGCCAGCAGACAAGGGGGCCGGATCCAAGAGACCCAGTACTTC. Its translation: CASRQGGRIQETQYF.

J is TRBJ2-2 and V is TRBV19; no firm D call. This CDR3 has 16 amino acids. Germline V gene sequence: CDR1 LNHDA, CDR2 SQIVND (reference sequence). The V end was cut by 7 bases, the J end by 6 bases, with 21 bases between. The CDR3 DNA follows: TGTGCCAGTATCCCCTCGCTTCTAGGCGGCGCCGGGGAGCTGTTTTTT. It translates to CASIPSLLGGAGELFF. Full variable domain (remainder filled in from reference TRBV19 and TRBJ2-2): DGGITQSPKYLFRKEGQNVTLSCEQNLNHDAMYWYRQDPGQGLRLIYYSQIVNDFQKGDIAEGYSVSREKKESFPLTVTSAQKNPTAFYLCASIPSLLGGAGELFFGEGSRLTVL.

This rearrangement joins TRBV6-5 to TRBJ2-2, with a possible D match to TRBD1 (6 bases). Trimming removed 10 bases at V and 3 bases at J, with 18 bases between. There are 15 residues in the CDR3. Germline V gives CDR1 MNHEY, CDR2 SVGAGI. CDR3 in DNA: TGTGCCACAGCCCGGGACACCTCTCACACCGGGGAGCTGTTTTTT. This gives the protein CATARDTSHTGELFF.

This clone was found once. The J gene is TRBJ2-7, the V gene TRBV28; the D is unclear. The CDR3 has 13 amino acids. Germline V gene sequence: CDR1 MDHEN, CDR2 SYDVKM. V lost 4 bases to trimming and J lost 6 bases, with 13 bases between them. The CDR3 is CASSSTTGVEQYF. The CDR3 coding sequence is TGTGCCAGCAGTTCTACTACGGGTGTCGAGCAGTACTTC.

The rearrangement joins TRBV7-9 to TRBJ1-6, with D tentatively TRBD1 (5 bases). The CDR3 loop spans 16 amino acids. Germline CDR1 reads SEHNR; CDR2 reads FQNEAQ (reference sequence). Trimming took off 5 bases at V and 8 bases at J, with 19 bases between the two ends. CDR3 DNA: TGTGCCAGCAGCACGCTCCGGGACCTACCATATTCACCCCTCCACTTT. As protein: CASSTLRDLPYSPLHF.

Only one count was recorded for this clone. This rearrangement joins TRBV2 to TRBJ2-5; the D gene is possibly TRBD2 (5 bases). The CDR3 sequence is 14 residues long. The V and J ends lost 6 bases and 0 bases respectively, with 11 bases between them. Germline CDR1 and CDR2: SNHLY and FYNNEI. The CDR3 is CASRAGRNQETQYF. The DNA for the CDR3 is TGTGCCAGCAGGGCGGGTCGTAACCAAGAGACCCAGTACTTC.

This chain links TRBV19 with TRBJ1-4, with D unresolved. The CDR3 is 17 amino acids. V was pared by 0 bases and J by 5 bases, with 16 bases between. CDR1 LNHDA and CDR2 SQIVND come from the germline V gene (reference sequence). CDR3 nucleotides: TGTGCCAGTAGTATAGATCTAAGTCGGGGTACGAATGAAAAACTGTTTTTT. This translates into CASSIDLSRGTNEKLFF.

This rearrangement joins TRBV7-6 to TRBJ2-1, with unresolved D. This CDR3 region has 16 residues. Germline CDR1 SGHVS, CDR2 FNYEAQ. The germline V and J ends were trimmed by 1 base and 4 bases, with 14 bases remaining between them. In DNA form, the CDR3 reads TGTGCCAGCAGCTTAGATTTCAACCCCCCGTACAATGAGCAGTTCTTC. Encoded protein: CASSLDFNPPYNEQFF.

This chain uses TRBV11-3 with TRBJ2-1; maybe TRBD2 (6 bases). The CDR3 extends over 13 amino acids. Trimming left V 5 bases short and J 8 bases short, with 13 bases between. Germline V gives CDR1 SGHNT, CDR2 YENEEA. CDR3 sequence reads: CASSLPGGDEQFF. CDR3 sequence (DNA): TGTGCCAGCAGCCTCCCGGGCGGGGATGAGCAGTTCTTC.

The V and J genes are TRBV5-5 and TRBJ1-2; unclear D gene. V lost 1 base and J 1 base, leaving 17 bases between the germline ends. The germline V gene encodes CDR1 SGHKS and CDR2 YYEKEE (reference sequence). This CDR3 has 17 amino acids. CDR3 nucleotide sequence: TGTGCCAGCAGCTTGTCGGCAGGAAAACCGATTAACTATGGCTACACCTTC. Amino acids: CASSLSAGKPINYGYTF.

The rearrangement joins TRBV29-1 to TRBJ2-5; a weak D match, TRBD2 (6 bases). Germline CDR1 and CDR2: SQVTM and ANQGSEA. The V gene lost 4 bases and the J gene lost 2 bases, with 11 bases spanning the gap. CDR3 length equals 13 residues. CDR3 amino acids: CSVAGAGQETQYF. The DNA for the CDR3 is TGCAGCGTTGCGGGCGCGGGGCAAGAGACCCAGTACTTC.